The 20 T cell receptor beta chains below were found in one sample sequenced in a study of shared clonotypes between healthy human individuals (TCRdb year 2020). The library was prepared using the immunoSEQ multiplex PCR assay. Here the immuneACCESS table is served through TCRdb, limited to in-frame sequences with V and J called. Missing clones are a known gap in these copies; in checked studies unresolved V genes cover under half, and the rest lacks a known reason. This sample holds around 300,000 clones; around 87% were observed only once. Clones ranked in the top ten supply about 17% of the sample. Specimen: memory CD8+ T cells sorted from blood. This specimen's cell subset or site label, per the study, means: CD45RO+ cells pooled with CCR7-negative TemRA cells. The source of these receptors is a man aged 18 to 29 in good health.

J is TRBJ2-7 and V is TRBV10-2; no clear D gene. Germline V CDR1 and CDR2: WSHSY, SAAADI. The CDR3 is 11 amino acids. Trimming removed 3 bases from V and 3 bases from J, with 3 bases in between. Here the CDR3 DNA reads TGCGCCAGCAGTGACAGCTACGAGCAGTACTTC. Translated: CASSDSYEQYF.

This rearrangement joins TRBV7-2 to TRBJ1-1; 9 nucleotides line up with TRBD1. There are 15 residues in the CDR3. J gave up 4 bases and V 8 bases, and 11 bases lay outside the gene matches. The V gene's germline CDR1 is SGHTA and CDR2 FQGNSA. The DNA of the CDR3 is TGTGCCAGCGGTAAAAAACAGGGGGCTTCCACTGAAGCTTTCTTT. It specifies CASGKKQGASTEAFF.

This clone was seen many times. This sequence joins TRBV7-9 and TRBJ1-5; no firm D call. V dropped 2 bases and J dropped 3 bases, with 11 bases sitting between them. In germline, CDR1 is SEHNR, CDR2 FQNEAQ (reference sequence). The CDR3 contains 15 residues. The CDR3, as DNA: TGTGCCAGCAGCTTAAATGGGCAGGACAATCAGCCCCAGCATTTT. This codes for CASSLNGQDNQPQHF.

This chain connects TRBV19 to TRBJ2-1; D unresolved. Germline CDR1 LNHDA, CDR2 SQIVND (reference sequence). Trimming pared 7 bases from V and 0 bases from J, leaving 10 bases between. The CDR3 extends over 14 amino acids. CDR3 amino acids: CASKEYISYNEQFF. CDR3 in DNA: TGTGCCAGTAAAGAGTACATCTCCTACAATGAGCAGTTCTTC.

This chain uses TRBV5-1 with TRBJ2-2, with D possibly matching TRBD1 (5 bases). The CDR3 extends over 16 amino acids. V lost 0 bases to trimming and J lost 5 bases, with 14 bases between them. Looked up from germline, CDR1 is SGHRS and CDR2 is YFSETQ. Here the CDR3 reads CASSLAENQGTGELFF. As DNA, the CDR3 is TGCGCCAGCAGCTTGGCCGAGAATCAGGGAACCGGGGAGCTGTTTTTT.

This sequence joins TRBV10-1 and TRBJ2-5; possible D gene TRBD1, 5 bases. This CDR3 has 13 amino acids. V lost 2 bases and J lost 5, with 9 bases in between. Germline CDR1 and CDR2: WNHNN and SYGVQD (reference sequence). CDR3 region: CASSEHPGETQYF. DNA for the CDR3: TGCGCCAGCAGTGAGCACCCAGGGGAGACCCAGTACTTC.

The rearrangement uses TRBV28 and TRBJ1-3; no definite D call. The CDR3 has 12 amino acids. Germline assignment: CDR1 MDHEN and CDR2 SYDVKM. The ends were cut back, 2 bases at V and 4 bases at J, with 3 bases in the middle. CDR3 nucleotides: TGTGCCAGCAGTTTAGTCGGAAACACCATATATTTT. Amino acid sequence: CASSLVGNTIYF.

A single count supports this clone. The chain couples TRBV27 to TRBJ2-7; D possibly matches TRBD1 or TRBD2 (6 bases each). Germline assignment: CDR1 MNHEY and CDR2 SMNVEV (reference sequence). The CDR3 runs to 19 residues. Trimming removed 6 bases from V and 2 bases from J, with 29 bases in between. The CDR3 region is CASRGVRGPPGPPTYEQYF. The CDR3 DNA is TGTGCCAGCAGAGGGGTACGGGGGCCCCCCGGCCCCCCTACCTACGAGCAGTACTTC.

The CDR3 DNA follows: TGTGCCAGCACTTTTACCATTCCCCGCAATGAGCAGTTCTTC. This encodes CASTFTIPRNEQFF. The V and J genes are TRBV7-2 and TRBJ2-1; no clear D gene. Germline lookup yields CDR1 SGHTA and CDR2 FQGNSA. CDR3 length: 14 amino acids. Trimming removed 7 bases from V and 6 bases from J, with 16 bases in between. Supplemented by reference TRBV7-2 and TRBJ2-1, the full variable domain reads GAGVSQSPSNKVTEKGKDVELRCDPISGHTALYWYRQSLGQGLEFLIYFQGNSAPDKSGLPSDRFSAERTGGSVSTLTIQRTQQEDSAVYLCASTFTIPRNEQFFGPGTRLTVL.

This chain uses TRBV7-9 with TRBJ1-5; no clear D gene. V was cut by 5 bases and J by 6 bases, with 8 bases left in between. CDR3 size: 12 residues. Germline V gene lookup returns CDR1 SEHNR and CDR2 FQNEAQ (reference sequence). CDR3 in amino acids: CASSRGSQPQHF. The CDR3 region has the DNA TGTGCCAGCAGCCGTGGGTCTCAGCCCCAGCATTTT.

This rearrangement joins TRBV30 to TRBJ2-2; D ambiguous. CDR3 size: 14 residues. Per germline, CDR1 GTSNPN and CDR2 SVGIG (reference sequence). V shed 0 bases and J shed 3 bases, with 8 bases lying between them. The CDR3 loop reads CAWSVGFDTGELFF. Here the CDR3 DNA reads TGTGCCTGGAGTGTAGGTTTCGACACCGGGGAGCTGTTTTTT.

This clone appeared once. A clone one base away is much larger, so this may be a read error. The chain carries TRBV6-1 and TRBJ2-2; unclear D gene. CDR3 length: 11 amino acids. V dropped 6 bases and J dropped 1 base, with 0 bases sitting between them. Germline CDR1 reads MNHNS; CDR2 reads SASEGT. This CDR3 is CASRNTGELFF. The DNA for the CDR3 is TGTGCCAGCAGGAACACCGGGGAGCTGTTTTTT.

This clone was seen once. The DNA of the CDR3 is TGCGCCAGCAGCTTAGCAGGGATGAGGGACACCGGGGAGCTGTTTTTT. It yields the protein CASSLAGMRDTGELFF. The gene calls are TRBV5-1 and TRBJ2-2; D may correspond to TRBD1 or TRBD2 (5 bases each). The germline V gene has CDR1 SGHRS and CDR2 YFSETQ. The V end was cut by 2 bases, the J end by 3 bases, with 14 bases between. CDR3 length: 16 residues.

This sequence joins TRBV6-6 and TRBJ2-7, with TRBD1 identical over 7 bases. The CDR3 runs 13 residues. V gave up 2 bases and J gave up 2 bases; unmatched junction bases: 0. From germline, CDR1 is MNHNY and CDR2 SVGAGI (reference sequence). Here the CDR3 reads CASSYDRAYEQYF. In nucleotides, the CDR3 is TGTGCCAGCAGTTACGACAGGGCCTACGAGCAGTACTTC.

Here the CDR3 DNA reads TGTGCCAGCAACCCGGGACAAGCGAACACCGGGGAGCTGTTTTTT. This sequence encodes CASNPGQANTGELFF. The J gene is TRBJ2-2, the V gene TRBV9, with D possibly matching TRBD1 (6 bases). Germline assignment: CDR1 SGDLS and CDR2 YYNGEE. The CDR3 runs 15 residues. V lost 6 bases and J 0 bases, leaving 12 bases between the germline ends.

The chain recombines TRBV27 with TRBJ1-6, with D maybe TRBD1 (6 bases). The CDR3 is 16 amino acids. V lost 3 bases and J lost 9, with 18 bases in between. Germline values: CDR1 MNHEY, CDR2 SMNVEV (reference sequence). CDR3 sequence (DNA): TGTGCCAGCAGTTTTCTTTACAGGGAAAGGATTTCACCCCTCCACTTT. Translated: CASSFLYRERISPLHF.

This clone was detected ten times or more. This chain uses TRBV10-3 with TRBJ2-6; unclear D gene. This CDR3 has 13 amino acids. Germline CDR1 and CDR2: ENHRY and SYGVKD. Trimming removed 4 bases at V and 3 bases at J, with 4 bases between. In DNA, the CDR3 is TGTGCCATCAGTGGAGGTGGGGCCAACGTCCTGACTTTC. Amino acid sequence: CAISGGGANVLTF.

This clone was found once. V usage is TRBV5-1 and J usage is TRBJ2-4, with 7 bases identical to TRBD1. Germline V gives CDR1 SGHRS, CDR2 YFSETQ. There are 16 residues in the CDR3. The J segment lost 2 bases and the V segment lost 4 bases, leaving 9 bases of the junction unmatched. CDR3 sequence: CASSAITGETKNIQYF. CDR3 sequence (DNA): TGCGCCAGCAGCGCTATCACAGGGGAAACCAAAAACATTCAGTACTTC.

The chain combines TRBV15 with TRBJ2-7; 11 bases match TRBD2. With V trimmed by 5 bases and J by 7 bases, 7 bases remained unmatched. The CDR3 totals 14 residues. From germline, CDR1 is LNHNV and CDR2 YYDKDF (reference sequence). For the CDR3, the DNA is TGTGCCACCAGCGTAGCGGGAGGGGGAGGTGAGCAGTACTTC. This encodes CATSVAGGGGEQYF.

This sequence joins TRBV27 and TRBJ1-1; 7 positions agree with TRBD1. The CDR3 loop spans 15 amino acids. Looked up from germline, CDR1 is MNHEY and CDR2 is SMNVEV (reference sequence). J was trimmed by 3 bases and V by 6 bases; bases with no gene match: 10. The CDR3 sequence: CASRPYDRVDTEAFF. CDR3 sequence (DNA): TGTGCCAGCAGGCCCTACGACAGGGTGGACACTGAAGCTTTCTTT.